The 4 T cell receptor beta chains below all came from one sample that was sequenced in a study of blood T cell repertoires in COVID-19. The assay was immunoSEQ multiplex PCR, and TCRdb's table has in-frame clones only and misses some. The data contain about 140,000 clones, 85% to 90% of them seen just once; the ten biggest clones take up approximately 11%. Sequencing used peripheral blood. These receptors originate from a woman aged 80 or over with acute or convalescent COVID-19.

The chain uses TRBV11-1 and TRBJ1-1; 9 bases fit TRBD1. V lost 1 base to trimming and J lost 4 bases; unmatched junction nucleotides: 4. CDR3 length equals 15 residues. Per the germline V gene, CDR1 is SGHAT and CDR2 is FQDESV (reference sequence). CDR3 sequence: CASSLGGTGSTEAFF. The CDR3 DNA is TGTGCCAGCAGCTTAGGGGGGACAGGGAGCACTGAAGCTTTCTTT.

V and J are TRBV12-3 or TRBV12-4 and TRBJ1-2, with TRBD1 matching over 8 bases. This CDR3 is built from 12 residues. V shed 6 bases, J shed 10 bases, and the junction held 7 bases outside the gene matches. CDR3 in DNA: TGTGCCAGCAGCCAAGGACAGGGCCACTACACCTTC. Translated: CASSQGQGHYTF.

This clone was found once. CDR3 DNA: TGTGCCAGCAGTGAGATTGGGGGCGAAGGGTACGAGCAGTACTTC. Protein sequence: CASSEIGGEGYEQYF. The chain uses TRBV2 and TRBJ2-7; tentatively, D is TRBD1 (6 bases). Trimming shortened V by 3 bases and J by 4 bases, and 16 bases separated the two germline ends. Per germline, CDR1 SNHLY and CDR2 FYNNEI. There are 15 residues in the CDR3. Looking up the rest from reference TRBV2 and TRBJ2-7 gives the full variable domain: EPEVTQTPSHQVTQMGQEVILRCVPISNHLYFYWYRQILGQKVEFLVSFYNNEISEKSEIFDDQFSVERPDGSNFTLKIRSTKLEDSAMYFCASSEIGGEGYEQYFGPGTRLTVT.

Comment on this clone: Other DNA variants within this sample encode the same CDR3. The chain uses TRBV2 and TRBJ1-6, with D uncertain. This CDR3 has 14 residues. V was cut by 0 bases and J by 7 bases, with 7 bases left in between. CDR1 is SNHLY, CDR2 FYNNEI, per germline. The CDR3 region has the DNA TGTGCCAGCAGTGAAGCGCGGGTAAATTCACCCCTCCACTTT. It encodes CASSEARVNSPLHF.